What follows are 9 T cell receptor beta chains derived from one specimen sequenced in a study of blood T cell repertoires in COVID-19. Only in-frame clones appear in the TCRdb table, and some are missing; sequencing was by immunoSEQ multiplex PCR. The table lists some 300,000 clones, roughly 87% of them singletons. Sequencing was done on a sample of PBMCs or T cells enriched from blood (not recorded which). All receptors come from a woman aged 30 to 39 who had recovered from COVID-19.

This clone has just a few counts. This sequence joins TRBV28 and TRBJ1-1; D is undetermined. This CDR3 region has 13 residues. CDR1 and CDR2 from the germline V gene are MDHEN and SYDVKM. Trimming removed 1 base at V and 6 bases at J, with 9 bases between. The chain's CDR3 is CASSLSHSPEAFF. Here the CDR3 DNA reads TGTGCCAGCAGTTTATCTCACAGCCCTGAAGCTTTCTTT.

CDR3 bases: TGCGCCAGCAGCTTGGACGAGGGAGGGACTAGCGGGGAGCTGTTTTTT. Protein sequence: CASSLDEGGTSGELFF. The chain employs TRBV5-1 and TRBJ2-2, with 8 bases matching TRBD2. Germline CDR1 is SGHRS and CDR2 is YFSETQ. The CDR3 totals 16 residues. The ends lost 0 bases at V and 7 bases at J; junction bases unmatched: 8.

J is TRBJ2-7 and V is TRBV5-1, with 8 nucleotides matching TRBD1. The CDR3 has 14 amino acids. V dropped 5 bases and J dropped 3; count of bases not matched to a gene: 7. CDR1 is SGHRS and CDR2 is YFSETQ in the germline V gene. The CDR3 spells CASRTGTGRYEQYF. The CDR3 DNA reads TGCGCCAGCAGAACAGGGACAGGTCGCTACGAGCAGTACTTC.

This chain links TRBV19 with TRBJ1-2; 8 bases agree with TRBD1. Germline V lookup: CDR1 LNHDA, CDR2 SQIVND (reference sequence). After removal of 3 bases from V and 13 bases from J, the junction contained 19 bases not matched to a gene. The CDR3 extends over 16 amino acids. The CDR3 protein is CASSIRGQGAQEVCTF. The CDR3 DNA sequence: TGTGCCAGTAGTATCCGCGGCCAGGGGGCGCAAGAAGTTTGCACCTTC.

This clone was recorded only once. CDR3 in amino acids: CASSFFDRTYEQYF. CDR3 sequence (DNA): TGTGCCAGCAGTTTTTTCGACAGAACCTACGAGCAGTACTTC. This rearrangement joins TRBV6-2 or TRBV6-3 to TRBJ2-7; TRBD1 might be the D (5 bases). V was cut by 4 bases and J by 2 bases, with 12 bases left in between. This CDR3 has 14 residues. Germline CDR1 reads MNHEY; CDR2 reads SVGEGT.

The CDR3 sequence: CASSQSLAGNQPQHF. DNA of the CDR3: TGTGCCAGCAGCCAATCTTTGGCCGGGAATCAGCCCCAGCATTTT. The chain combines TRBV16 with TRBJ1-5; no clear D gene. The germline V gene encodes CDR1 KGHSY and CDR2 FQNENV. Trimming left V 0 bases short and J 4 bases short, with 10 bases between. This CDR3 spans 15 amino acids.

The chain recombines TRBV7-9 with TRBJ1-4, with D hard to call. V lost 1 base, J lost 3 bases, and 12 bases lay in between. The germline V gene has CDR1 SEHNR and CDR2 FQNEAQ (reference sequence). The CDR3 spans 16 residues. The CDR3 DNA sequence: TGTGCCAGCAGCTTAGGGCAGCAACTATCTAATGAAAAACTGTTTTTT. It codes for CASSLGQQLSNEKLFF.

The J gene is TRBJ2-2, the V gene TRBV3-1 (or the pseudogene TRBV3-2), with 7 bases that match TRBD1. The V and J ends lost 6 bases and 4 bases, in that order; junction bases with no gene match: 11. The CDR3 is 16 amino acids. The germline CDR1 and CDR2 sequences are LGHDT and YNNKEL (reference sequence). DNA for the CDR3: TGTGCCAGCAGATCCACCCAGACAGGGCTCACCGGGGAGCTGTTTTTT. Amino acids: CASRSTQTGLTGELFF.

This chain joins TRBV7-2 and TRBJ1-3; 8 positions agree with TRBD1. CDR1 and CDR2 from the germline V gene are SGHTA and FQGNSA. The CDR3 is 15 residues long. After removal of 4 bases from V and 3 bases from J, the junction contained 5 bases not matched to a gene. CDR3 DNA: TGTGCCAGCAGCTGGGGCACAGGGGGTGGAAACACCATATATTTT. Translation: CASSWGTGGGNTIYF.